This passage covers 7 T cell receptor beta chains from one sample sequenced in a study of blood T cell repertoires in COVID-19. Repertoires were generated with immunoSEQ multiplex PCR, while TCRdb's copy carries only in-frame clones and drops some. This sample has tens of thousands of clones, with less than 85% found just once. The sample was peripheral blood. These receptors all come from a human donor in a cohort sampled during active COVID-19.

The V and J genes are TRBV11-3 and TRBJ2-7; 9 bases map to TRBD1. Germline V CDR1 and CDR2: SGHNT, YENEEA. CDR3 length equals 17 residues. The V and J ends lost 5 bases and 2 bases, in that order; junction bases with no gene match: 13. The CDR3 region has the DNA TGTGCCAGCAGCCCCTACATCGGGGACAGGGCTACCTACGAGCAGTACTTC. It encodes CASSPYIGDRATYEQYF.

This clone was counted between two and nine times. The V gene is TRBV19, the J gene TRBJ1-1; possibly TRBD1 for D (6 bases). The V end lost 5 bases, the J end lost 0 bases, and 16 bases lay between the germline ends. CDR3 size: 16 residues. CDR1 and CDR2 (germline): LNHDA, SQIVND (reference sequence). As DNA, the CDR3 is TGTGCCAGTAGTCGGGGGGCAGGGAGGATGAACACTGAAGCTTTCTTT. Amino acids: CASSRGAGRMNTEAFF.

This chain uses TRBV2 with TRBJ2-1; tentatively, D is TRBD1 (6 bases). With 4 bases removed from V and 8 bases from J, the gap between germline ends came to 12 bases. The germline V gene has CDR1 SNHLY and CDR2 FYNNEI. The length of the CDR3 is 13 residues. CDR3 nucleotide sequence: TGTGCCAGCAGTGCAGGGGTGTTCGATGAGCAGTTCTTC. Its protein is CASSAGVFDEQFF.

The sample holds one count of this clone. The chain uses TRBV7-6 and TRBJ2-5, with 7 bases fitting TRBD1. There are 16 residues in the CDR3. Germline V CDR1 and CDR2: SGHVS, FNYEAQ. Trimming at V came to 2 bases and at J to 2 bases, leaving 8 bases not matched to a gene. Here the CDR3 DNA reads TGTGCCAGCAGCTTACCCCCTGCCAGGGGGCAAGAGACCCAGTACTTC. The encoded protein is CASSLPPARGQETQYF.

J is TRBJ2-3 and V is TRBV7-3; perhaps TRBD1 as D (6 bases). CDR3 length: 13 amino acids. Trimming took 5 bases from V and 2 from J, leaving 8 bases between them. Per the germline V gene, CDR1 is SGHTA and CDR2 is FQGTGA. CDR3 nucleotide sequence: TGTGCCAGCAGCCGGGACAACACAGATACGCAGTATTTT. Its protein product is CASSRDNTDTQYF. The full variable domain, its missing parts supplied by reference TRBV7-3 and TRBJ2-3, is GAGVSQTPSNKVTEKGKYVELRCDPISGHTALYWYRQSLGQGPEFLIYFQGTGAADDSGLPNDRFFAVRPEGSVSTLKIQRTERGDSAVYLCASSRDNTDTQYFGPGTRLTVL.

The CDR3 bases are TGCGCCAGCAGCACAAACACGGGTTACGAGCAGTACTTC. Protein: CASSTNTGYEQYF. The chain has TRBV5-1 and TRBJ2-7; unclear D gene. Germline V lookup: CDR1 SGHRS, CDR2 YFSETQ. The V and J ends lost 4 bases and 4 bases respectively, with 12 bases between them. The CDR3 consists of 13 residues.

The rearrangement uses TRBV5-1 and TRBJ2-6; D remains unclear. This CDR3 has 15 residues. CDR1 and CDR2 from the germline V gene are SGHRS and YFSETQ. V was trimmed by 0 bases and J by 4 bases, leaving 8 bases between them. The CDR3 region is CASSLEESGANVLTF. CDR3 coding DNA: TGCGCCAGCAGCTTGGAGGAGTCCGGGGCCAACGTCCTGACTTTC.